This T cell receptor beta chain was recorded in a study of shared clonotypes between healthy human individuals. The CDR3 is 14 residues long. CDR1 and CDR2 (germline): GTSNPN, SVGIG (reference sequence). Trimming cost V 4 bases and J 4 bases; bases outside gene matches: 3. CD8 cells classed as naive were CD45RO-negative and positively selected for CCR7, excluding terminally differentiated effector memory CD45RA+ cells. Execution of the assay was at deep level. Across several immunoSEQ plates, the genomic DNA of each subset was split evenly. The sorted-subset replicate PCRs were given around 200 ng DNA, which is 25,000 to 35,000 T cell genomes. Produced via immunoSEQ multiplex PCR; TCRdb's table is partial and in-frame only. Of about 610,000 clones listed, approximately 96% are singletons.

Specimen: naive CD8+ T cells sorted from blood. The origin of this receptor is a woman in her thirties in good health. The J gene is TRBJ2-5, the V gene TRBV30; TRBD2 aligns across 13 bases. For the CDR3, the DNA is TGTGCCTGGACACTAGCGGGAGGGGGAGAGACCCAGTACTTC. This gives the protein CAWTLAGGGETQYF.